One sample yielded the 23 T cell receptor beta chains listed below, sequenced in a study of spatial heterogeneity in lung cancer. Specified time point: blood taken at disease recurrence. No cells were sorted before sequencing. The whole RNA sequenced was extracted from tumor, nontumor lung or frozen PBMC. Each CDR3 protein is one row after TCRdb ran MiXCR on the 5' RACE reads. The sample has 8,800 or so distinct CDR3 sequences; under 5% are singletons. The material was PBMCs, obtained at recurrence. The receptors derive from a female donor with early-stage non-small cell lung cancer.

This clonotype was observed at least ten times. The size of this beta chain means little, since it is a stray read in a library made for alpha chains. The J gene is TRBJ2-3, the V gene TRBV7-8; TRBD1 aligns across 10 bases. Germline V lookup: CDR1 SGHVS, CDR2 FQNEAQ. V gave up 1 base and J gave up 4 bases; unmatched junction bases: 5. The CDR3 totals 16 residues. CDR3 nucleotides: TGTGCCAGCAGCTTAGGACAGGGGGCAGGCGCAGATACGCAGTATTTT. Amino acids: CASSLGQGAGADTQYF.

This clonotype was counted many times. This beta chain turned up in a library designed for alpha chains; as an off-target read, its abundance says little. The chain has TRBV4-1 and TRBJ2-6, with D uncertain. Trimming shortened V by 2 bases and J by 0 bases, and 14 bases separated the two germline ends. The germline V gene has CDR1 MGHRA and CDR2 YSYEKL. The CDR3 runs 18 residues. The CDR3: CASSQLDMGFSGANVLTF. In nucleotides, the CDR3 is TGCGCCAGCAGCCAATTGGATATGGGTTTCTCTGGGGCCAACGTCCTGACTTTC.

The sample holds many counts of this clonotype. Being off target in a library aimed at alpha chains, this beta chain has a size of little meaning. The chain combines TRBV7-2 with TRBJ2-7, with 11 bases lining up with TRBD2. CDR3 length equals 17 residues. Germline-derived CDR1 and CDR2 are SGHTA and FQGNSA. The J segment lost 2 bases and the V segment lost 3 bases, leaving 9 bases of the junction unmatched. The CDR3 reads CASSLPLAGGNPYEQYF. The CDR3 DNA reads as TGTGCCAGCAGCTTGCCCTTAGCGGGGGGGAACCCCTACGAGCAGTACTTC.

This clonotype is classed as medium-sized (0.01 to 0.1%). This beta chain is a stray sequence in a library constructed for alpha chains; its clone size is not meaningful. The J gene is TRBJ2-1, the V gene TRBV7-6; 8 nucleotides agree with TRBD2. The J segment lost 7 bases and the V segment lost 1 base, leaving 9 bases of the junction unmatched. The CDR3 sequence is 16 residues long. Germline V gene sequence: CDR1 SGHVS, CDR2 FNYEAQ. This CDR3 is CASSLEGSGARNEQFF. As DNA, the CDR3 is TGTGCCAGCAGCTTAGAGGGTAGCGGGGCGAGAAATGAGCAGTTCTTC.

This clonotype rates as medium-sized (0.01 to 0.1%). This beta chain represents an off-target read in a library built for alpha chains; its size is of limited meaning. The chain uses TRBV10-3 and TRBJ2-7; D gene ambiguous. Between the trimmed V and J ends, which lost 3 bases and 2 bases, there was a span of 5 bases. Germline-derived CDR1 and CDR2 are ENHRY and SYGVKD. The CDR3 sequence is 12 residues long. The CDR3 coding sequence is TGTGCCATCAGTGAAAAAGCCTACGAGCAGTACTTC. Its protein product is CAISEKAYEQYF.

This clonotype appeared many times. This beta chain appears as a stray read in a library generated for alpha chains; its size is not informative. The chain recombines TRBV20-1 with TRBJ1-3, with TRBD1 matching 7 bases. Trimming at V came to 3 bases and at J to 0 bases, leaving 2 bases not matched to a gene. The CDR3 has 14 residues. Germline V gene sequence: CDR1 DFQATT, CDR2 SNEGSKA (reference sequence). CDR3 sequence reads: CSARGDSSGNTIYF. CDR3 DNA sequence: TGCAGTGCTAGGGGGGACAGCTCTGGAAACACCATATATTTT.

This clonotype was recorded many times. The library was built for alpha chains, so this beta chain is an off-target read and its size means little. V usage is TRBV19 and J usage is TRBJ2-1; no clear D. This CDR3 has 15 residues. Per germline, CDR1 LNHDA and CDR2 SQIVND (reference sequence). Trimming removed 5 bases at V and 1 base at J, with 12 bases between. CDR3 nucleotide sequence: TGTGCCAGTAGTTCCAGACGGTTATCCTACAATGAGCAGTTCTTC. Its protein is CASSSRRLSYNEQFF.

The table lists this clonotype with many counts. This beta chain slipped into a library made for alpha chains as a stray read, so its size is not meaningful. The gene calls are TRBV2 and TRBJ1-5; D might be TRBD1 (6 bases). Germline loops: CDR1 SNHLY, CDR2 FYNNEI. The CDR3 sequence is 16 residues long. V lost 1 base, J lost 2 bases, and 12 bases lay in between. This CDR3 reads CASSEGAGAGNQPQHF. CDR3 bases: TGTGCCAGCAGTGAAGGGGCAGGGGCGGGCAATCAGCCCCAGCATTTT.

This clonotype was picked up many times. Since it is a stray read in a library aimed at alpha chains, this beta chain has a size that is not meaningful. The chain couples TRBV6-6 to TRBJ2-4; 8 bases are shared with TRBD2. The CDR3 runs to 15 residues. Germline CDR1 MNHNY, CDR2 SVGAGI (reference sequence). The trim removed 4 bases at V and 0 bases at J, leaving 2 bases unmatched. CDR3 sequence: CASSSGGLAKNIQYF. As DNA, the CDR3 is TGTGCCAGCAGTTCGGGGGGGCTAGCCAAAAACATTCAGTACTTC.

This clonotype was seen many times. For a library built for alpha chains, this beta chain is a stray read; little rests on its size. The rearrangement joins TRBV12-3 or TRBV12-4 to TRBJ1-2; 8 nucleotides agree with TRBD1. This CDR3 contains 12 residues. With 6 bases clipped from V and 8 bases from J, the junction kept 5 bases outside the gene matches. The CDR3 DNA sequence: TGTGCCAGCAGCACGACAGGGGACGGCTACACCTTC. It codes for CASSTTGDGYTF.

This clonotype was counted many times. The size of this beta chain means little, since it is a stray read in a library made for alpha chains. This chain uses TRBV6-5 with TRBJ1-4; D unclear. This CDR3 is 15 amino acids long. The germline V and J ends were trimmed by 4 bases and 7 bases, with 16 bases remaining between them. Germline loops: CDR1 MNHEY, CDR2 SVGAGI. CDR3 coding DNA: TGTGCCAGCAGTTCTCGGGGAAGCTCTACTGAAAAACTGTTTTTT. This gives the protein CASSSRGSSTEKLFF.

This clonotype appeared many times. A library prepared for alpha chains yielded this beta chain as an off-target read; its size is of little meaning. The V gene is TRBV12-3 or TRBV12-4, the J gene TRBJ1-6; D call uncertain. Trimming stripped 2 bases from V and 8 bases from J, with 4 bases between. This CDR3 comprises 12 residues. The CDR3 DNA sequence: TGTGCCAGCAGTTTATCGGATTCACCCCTCCACTTT. Its protein product is CASSLSDSPLHF.

This clonotype is judged medium-sized. This beta chain came through as a stray read in a library set up for alpha chains, and its size says little. This chain joins TRBV7-6 and TRBJ2-7, with no clear D. Trimming stripped 0 bases from V and 0 bases from J, with 3 bases between. This CDR3 comprises 13 residues. Per germline, CDR1 SGHVS and CDR2 FNYEAQ. The CDR3 nucleotides read TGTGCCAGCAGCTTAGCAGCCTCCTACGAGCAGTACTTC. Amino acids: CASSLAASYEQYF. The full variable domain, rest sourced from reference TRBV7-6 and TRBJ2-7, is GAGVSQSPRYKVTKRGQDVALRCDPISGHVSLYWYRQALGQGPEFLTYFNYEAQQDKSGLPNDRFSAERPEGSISTLTIQRTEQRDSAMYRCASSLAASYEQYFGPGTRLTVT.

This clonotype came up many times. The library was prepared for alpha chains; this beta chain is a stray read, so its frequency means little. The gene calls are TRBV20-1 and TRBJ2-7, with D uncertain. This CDR3 is built from 11 residues. CDR1 and CDR2 from the germline V gene are DFQATT and SNEGSKA (reference sequence). The V gene lost 7 bases and the J gene lost 0 bases, with 7 bases spanning the gap. CDR3 coding DNA: TGCAGTGTTGCCGGCTCCTACGAGCAGTACTTC. Its protein is CSVAGSYEQYF.

This clonotype was observed at least ten times. This beta chain slipped into a library made for alpha chains as a stray read, so its size is not meaningful. The chain has TRBV4-3 and TRBJ2-5; no clear D. This CDR3 spans 13 amino acids. The V and J ends lost 3 bases and 5 bases respectively, with 10 bases between them. CDR1 LGHNA and CDR2 YSLEER come from the germline V gene. The CDR3 region is CASSHERTETQYF. DNA for the CDR3: TGCGCCAGCAGCCACGAGCGTACCGAGACCCAGTACTTC.

This clonotype has a count of ten or more. Because this beta chain is a stray read in a library intended to capture alpha chains, its abundance should not be given much weight. The chain joins TRBV25-1 to TRBJ2-2; D is unresolved. CDR3 length: 11 residues. Germline V gene lookup returns CDR1 MGHDK and CDR2 SYGVNS. V dropped 7 bases and J dropped 8 bases, with 8 bases sitting between them. The CDR3 region has the DNA TGTGCCAGCATAACGGAAGGGGAGCTGTTTTTT. Amino acids: CASITEGELFF.

This clonotype showed up many times. This beta chain was picked up by a library intended for alpha chains and is off target, so its count carries little meaning. The chain is built from TRBV4-3 and TRBJ2-7; TRBD1 matches at 7 bases. With 0 bases clipped from V and 2 bases from J, the junction kept 4 bases outside the gene matches. This CDR3 is 15 amino acids long. Germline CDR1 and CDR2: LGHNA and YSLEER. CDR3 sequence: CASSQEWDSPYEQYF. CDR3 nucleotides: TGCGCCAGCAGCCAAGAGTGGGACAGTCCCTACGAGCAGTACTTC.

This clonotype rates as medium-sized. The library was built for alpha chains, so this beta chain is an off-target read and its size means little. V is TRBV10-3 and J is TRBJ2-2; the D gene is possibly TRBD2 (7 bases). The V gene's germline CDR1 is ENHRY and CDR2 SYGVKD. The CDR3 sequence is 14 residues long. With 8 bases removed from V and 4 bases from J, the gap between germline ends came to 14 bases. CDR3 amino acids: CAIQEGGITGELFF. CDR3 in DNA: TGTGCCATCCAAGAGGGGGGGATCACCGGGGAGCTGTTTTTT.

This clonotype was detected only a few times. Little can be read into the size of this beta chain, an off-target read in a library designed for alpha chains. This chain links TRBV24-1 with TRBJ2-2, with 8 bases fitting TRBD1. Germline CDR1 and CDR2: KGHDR and SFDVKD. The CDR3 length is 16 residues. V shed 3 bases and J 6 bases; nucleotides not matched to a gene: 8. The CDR3 loop is CATSDPDRGEAGELFF. The CDR3 DNA is TGTGCCACCAGTGATCCTGACAGGGGAGAGGCCGGGGAGCTGTTTTTT.

There are many counts of this clonotype. Within a library made for alpha chains, this beta chain is off target, and its count is uninformative. The chain couples TRBV20-1 to TRBJ1-1; 7 nucleotides line up with TRBD1. Germline loops: CDR1 DFQATT, CDR2 SNEGSKA (reference sequence). Losses at the gene ends were 3 bases for V and 8 bases for J; bases not matched to a gene: 12. The CDR3 loop spans 14 amino acids. This CDR3 is CSARSPTGFGEAFF. In nucleotides, the CDR3 is TGCAGTGCTAGGAGTCCGACAGGGTTTGGGGAAGCTTTCTTT.

This clonotype was detected a few times. Within a library made for alpha chains, this beta chain is off target, and its count is uninformative. The rearrangement joins TRBV6-2 or TRBV6-3 to TRBJ2-7, with 7 bases matching TRBD1. Trimming cost V 5 bases and J 9 bases; bases outside gene matches: 16. The CDR3 has 15 amino acids. CDR1 and CDR2 from the germline V gene are MNHEY and SVGEGT. This chain's CDR3 is CASSNPRTGSPWQYF. CDR3 DNA: TGTGCCAGCAGTAACCCTCGGACAGGTTCCCCTTGGCAGTACTTC.

This clonotype was recorded many times. A library prepared for alpha chains yielded this beta chain as an off-target read; its size is of little meaning. The rearrangement uses TRBV6-2 or TRBV6-3 and TRBJ2-7; D uncertain. Deletions cut 5 bases from V and 2 bases from J, with 13 bases between. The CDR3 covers 14 residues. Per the germline V gene, CDR1 is MNHEY and CDR2 is SVGEGT. CDR3 DNA: TGTGCCAGCAGTCGACTTTTCCCGACCTACGAGCAGTACTTC. Translating it yields CASSRLFPTYEQYF.

This clonotype occurred many times. A library made for alpha chains picked up this beta chain off target, so its size means little. The V call is TRBV20-1, the J call TRBJ2-7, with 7 bases matching TRBD2. Germline V gene lookup returns CDR1 DFQATT and CDR2 SNEGSKA (reference sequence). This CDR3 has 14 residues. Unmatched junction bases numbered 4, after V lost 0 bases and J lost 2 bases. The CDR3 protein is CSAREIGTTYEQYF. In DNA, the CDR3 is TGCAGTGCTAGAGAGATTGGGACTACCTACGAGCAGTACTTC.